Presented here are 19 T cell receptor beta chains from one specimen sequenced in a study of cytomegalovirus exposure and HLA in healthy donors. PCR primers comprised 60 Vbeta and 13 Jbeta primers. The protocol was immunoSEQ multiplex PCR, while the TCRdb copy is restricted to in-frame clones and leaves out a portion. This sample has approximately 150,000 clones; around 68% occur once, and the top ten carry about 10%. The sequenced sample was PBMCs. The receptors here all came from a man aged 30 to 45 in good health and CMV-seropositive.

This clone occurred a few times. This chain joins TRBV6-5 and TRBJ1-2; D is unclear. The CDR3 length is 12 residues. In germline, CDR1 is MNHEY, CDR2 SVGAGI. The germline V and J ends were trimmed by 6 bases and 7 bases, with 12 bases remaining between them. The CDR3 is CASRAALGGYTF. The CDR3 DNA is TGTGCCAGCAGAGCAGCGCTGGGTGGCTACACCTTC.

The gene calls are TRBV4-1 and TRBJ1-4; D may be TRBD1 (5 bases). The CDR3 is made up of 19 amino acids. Germline V gene data show CDR1 as MGHRA and CDR2 as YSYEKL. Trimming shortened V by 1 base and J by 0 bases, and 18 bases separated the two germline ends. The CDR3 here is CASSQVMRGGDTTNEKLFF. The CDR3 DNA reads as TGCGCCAGCAGCCAAGTAATGCGGGGCGGCGACACAACTAATGAAAAACTGTTTTTT.

This sequence joins TRBV30 and TRBJ2-2; perhaps TRBD1 as D (5 bases). CDR3 length: 14 amino acids. Germline V gene lookup returns CDR1 GTSNPN and CDR2 SVGIG (reference sequence). V was clipped by 4 bases and J by 1 base, with 10 bases between them. The CDR3 region is CAWKARVNTGELFF. Here the CDR3 DNA reads TGTGCCTGGAAGGCCAGGGTGAACACCGGGGAGCTGTTTTTT.

As DNA, the CDR3 is TGTGCCAGCAGCGTAGGCCAGAACTATGGCTACACCTTC. Its translation: CASSVGQNYGYTF. The chain uses TRBV9 and TRBJ1-2; no clear D. The CDR3 spans 13 residues. Germline V gene lookup returns CDR1 SGDLS and CDR2 YYNGEE. The V end lost 0 bases, the J end lost 2 bases, and 5 bases lay between the germline ends.

This sequence joins TRBV7-6 and TRBJ2-7; TRBD2 agrees at 7 bases. The germline V gene has CDR1 SGHVS and CDR2 FNYEAQ. The CDR3 totals 14 residues. V was clipped by 1 base and J by 6 bases; unmatched bases: 6. In nucleotides, the CDR3 is TGTGCCAGCAGCTTAGGTGGGGGGGACGGCGAGCAGTACTTC. As protein: CASSLGGGDGEQYF.

The rearrangement joins TRBV2 to TRBJ2-6; 7 bases line up with TRBD1. This CDR3 has 16 amino acids. Germline loops: CDR1 SNHLY, CDR2 FYNNEI. V shed 5 bases, J shed 0 bases, and the junction held 4 bases outside the gene matches. The CDR3 nucleotides are TGTGCCAGCAGTCTTAACAGGGGCTCTGGGGCCAACGTCCTGACTTTC. Residues: CASSLNRGSGANVLTF.

The V and J genes are TRBV5-6 and TRBJ1-5; D unresolved. The V end lost 2 bases, the J end lost 4 bases, and 13 bases lay between the germline ends. The CDR3 has 15 residues. Germline CDR1 SGHDT, CDR2 YYEEEE. This CDR3 reads CASSFTPGGNQPQHF. The CDR3 DNA sequence: TGTGCCAGCAGCTTTACCCCGGGAGGAAATCAGCCCCAGCATTTT. Based on the CDR3 plus reference TRBV5-6 and TRBJ1-5, the full variable domain is DAGVTQSPTHLIKTRGQQVTLRCSPKSGHDTVSWYQQALGQGPQFIFQYYEEEERQRGNFPDRFSGHQFPNYSSELNVNALLLGDSALYLCASSFTPGGNQPQHFGDGTRLSIL.

The table lists this clone with a few counts. The chain links TRBV27 to TRBJ2-7; D might be TRBD1 (6 bases). Germline CDR1 is MNHEY and CDR2 is SMNVEV (reference sequence). Between the trimmed V and J ends, which lost 4 bases and 5 bases, there was a span of 15 bases. The CDR3 runs 14 residues. The DNA of the CDR3 is TGTGCCAGCAGTTCGACAGGCCCCCCCGACGAGCAGTACTTC. This gives the protein CASSSTGPPDEQYF.

The rearrangement links TRBV7-9 to TRBJ1-1; a weak D match, TRBD1 (5 bases). The CDR3 has 12 residues. V lost 5 bases to trimming and J lost 11 bases, with 15 bases between them. Germline CDR1 reads SEHNR; CDR2 reads FQNEAQ (reference sequence). Here the CDR3 DNA reads TGTGCCAGCAGCCTCAATGCTGGGGGGGCTTTCTTT. Translated, it gives CASSLNAGGAFF.

This clone was found a few times. V and J are TRBV2 and TRBJ1-3; 7 positions agree with TRBD1. Germline values: CDR1 SNHLY, CDR2 FYNNEI. J lost 0 bases, V lost 7 bases, and 6 bases had no gene match. CDR3 length: 15 amino acids. The CDR3 sequence: CASTRTGDSGNTIYF. For the CDR3, the DNA is TGTGCCAGCACGAGGACAGGCGACTCTGGAAACACCATATATTTT.

In this sample, this clone turned up a few times. This chain joins TRBV30 and TRBJ1-2, with 8 bases aligning to TRBD1. CDR1 GTSNPN and CDR2 SVGIG come from the germline V gene (reference sequence). V dropped 2 bases and J dropped 4; count of bases not matched to a gene: 6. CDR3 length equals 14 residues. CDR3 amino acids: CAWSTPGGVYGYTF. CDR3 sequence (DNA): TGTGCCTGGAGTACGCCAGGGGGCGTCTATGGCTACACCTTC.

The V gene is TRBV29-1, the J gene TRBJ1-1; weak D call: TRBD1 (6 bases). The CDR3 contains 14 residues. Per the germline V gene, CDR1 is SQVTM and CDR2 is ANQGSEA. The V end was cut by 3 bases, the J end by 0 bases, with 11 bases between. The CDR3 DNA is TGCAGCGTTGATAAGGGGGGGTTGAACACTGAAGCTTTCTTT. Amino acids: CSVDKGGLNTEAFF. Looking up the rest from reference TRBV29-1 and TRBJ1-1 gives the full variable domain: SAVISQKPSRDICQRGTSLTIQCQVDSQVTMMFWYRQQPGQSLTLIATANQGSEATYESGFVIDKFPISRPNLTFSTLTVSNMSPEDSSIYLCSVDKGGLNTEAFFGQGTRLTVV.

This clone was seen only a few times. CDR3 bases: TGTGCCAGCAGCCAAGACGGGGACAGCTTGAACACTGAAGCTTTCTTT. Residues: CASSQDGDSLNTEAFF. V usage is TRBV4-2 and J usage is TRBJ1-1, with 7 bases fitting TRBD1. The V gene's germline CDR1 is LGHNA and CDR2 YNFKEQ. The CDR3 has 16 residues. V lost 0 bases, J lost 0 bases, and 4 bases stayed unmatched.

This chain joins TRBV6-5 and TRBJ1-1, with 8 positions matching TRBD1. The CDR3 has 15 amino acids. Losses at the gene ends were 5 bases for V and 0 bases for J; bases not matched to a gene: 5. The germline CDR1 and CDR2 sequences are MNHEY and SVGAGI. DNA for the CDR3: TGTGCCAGCAGTGCGACAGGGGTGTTGAACACTGAAGCTTTCTTT. It is translated as CASSATGVLNTEAFF.

This clone appeared a single time. The chain employs TRBV12-5 and TRBJ2-3; D ambiguous. V was shortened by 0 bases and J by 2 bases, with 15 bases between the two germline ends. CDR3 size: 17 residues. Looked up from germline, CDR1 is LGHNT and CDR2 is FRNRAP. The CDR3 nucleotides read TGTGCTAGTGGTTTGGTACTGGGCAGCCCGGTCACAGATACGCAGTATTTT. Protein product: CASGLVLGSPVTDTQYF.

The chain recombines TRBV15 with TRBJ2-3; TRBD2 aligns across 8 bases. Trimming at V came to 5 bases and at J to 6 bases, leaving 10 bases not matched to a gene. The CDR3 covers 15 residues. CDR1 is LNHNV and CDR2 is YYDKDF in the germline V gene (reference sequence). CDR3 DNA sequence: TGTGCCACCAGCGTTGAGCGGGAGTTGGAGGATACGCAGTATTTT. This sequence encodes CATSVERELEDTQYF.

This clone was picked up one time. V is TRBV2 and J is TRBJ2-3, with D maybe TRBD1 (5 bases). Trimming left V 11 bases short and J 2 bases short, with 14 bases between. The CDR3 contains 13 residues. Germline lookup yields CDR1 SNHLY and CDR2 FYNNEI. Here the CDR3 reads CAASRGNTDTQYF. CDR3 DNA sequence: TGTGCCGCGTCAAGGGGAAACACAGATACGCAGTATTTT.

The rearrangement joins TRBV11-2 to TRBJ2-4; TRBD1 matches at 10 bases. With 5 bases clipped from V and 4 bases from J, the junction kept 5 bases outside the gene matches. The germline CDR1 and CDR2 sequences are SGHAT and FQNNGV. This CDR3 has 15 residues. CDR3 nucleotide sequence: TGTGCCAGCAGCCGTACGGGACAGGGGAAAAACATTCAGTACTTC. Residues: CASSRTGQGKNIQYF.

The CDR3 DNA is TGTGCCAGCAGTCCGGGGACATACCAAGAGACCCAGTACTTC. This gives the protein CASSPGTYQETQYF. The V and J genes are TRBV28 and TRBJ2-5, with a weak D call TRBD1 (6 bases). Germline V gene data show CDR1 as MDHEN and CDR2 as SYDVKM. V shed 5 bases and J shed 0 bases, with 10 bases lying between them. The CDR3 runs 14 residues.